The 6 T cell receptor beta chains reported below all come from one sample, sequenced in a study of identical twins. In TCRdb, the 5' RACE reads were re-called with MiXCR into one record per CDR3 protein. The profile shows some 1,600,000 distinct CDR3 sequences, around 29% of them singletons. The specimen was cord blood. The receptor set was obtained from a newborn girl in good health.

This chain links TRBV28 with TRBJ2-1; the match to TRBD2 covers 8 bases. TRBJ2-7 matches the DNA end more closely, so the J call is doubtful. Germline-derived CDR1 and CDR2 are MDHEN and SYDVKM. This CDR3 is built from 16 residues. The CDR3 protein is CASRRTGTRSYNEQYF. The CDR3 nucleotides read TGTGCCAGCAGGAGGACCGGGACTAGGTCCTACAATGAGCAGTACTTC.

This clonotype appeared once. The gene calls are TRBV20-1 and TRBJ2-2; 9 bases align to TRBD2. The germline V gene encodes CDR1 DFQATT and CDR2 SNEGSKA (reference sequence). This CDR3 contains 18 residues. With V trimmed by 6 bases and J by 3 bases, 17 bases remained unmatched. The CDR3 bases are TGCAGTGCCCGCCGAGGTACCCAGCGGGGGGCGTACACCGGGGAGCTGTTTTTT. Its translation is CSARRGTQRGAYTGELFF.

The J gene is TRBJ2-1, the V gene TRBV4-1, with D uncertain. Trimming pared 1 base from V and 9 bases from J, leaving 13 bases between. The CDR3 extends over 14 amino acids. Germline CDR1 is MGHRA and CDR2 is YSYEKL. Here the CDR3 reads CASSQVAAVGEQFF. The CDR3 DNA reads as TGCGCCAGCAGCCAAGTGGCTGCAGTCGGTGAGCAGTTCTTC.

The chain couples TRBV20-1 to TRBJ2-2; a weak D match, TRBD2 (6 bases). CDR3 size: 16 residues. Germline CDR1 and CDR2: DFQATT and SNEGSKA (reference sequence). Trimming pared 0 bases from V and 1 base from J, leaving 12 bases between. Here the CDR3 DNA reads TGCAGTGCTAGAGATCTGGCGGGACGGAACACCGGGGAGCTGTTTTTT. It codes for CSARDLAGRNTGELFF.

V usage is TRBV25-1 and J usage is TRBJ1-2, with 8 bases matching TRBD1. The V and J ends lost 3 bases and 4 bases, in that order; junction bases with no gene match: 7. CDR1 is MGHDK and CDR2 is SYGVNS in the germline V gene. The CDR3 is made up of 15 amino acids. Here the CDR3 DNA reads TGTGCCAGCAGTGACCGACCAGGGGGCGGCTATGGCTACACCTTC. Amino acid sequence: CASSDRPGGGYGYTF.

V usage is TRBV12-3 or TRBV12-4 and J usage is TRBJ1-2, with 8 bases fitting TRBD1. After removal of 5 bases from V and 1 base from J, the junction contained 6 bases not matched to a gene. This CDR3 is built from 15 residues. The CDR3 loop is CASSNRDRRNYGYTF. The CDR3 DNA reads as TGTGCCAGCAGTAACCGGGACAGGCGTAACTATGGCTACACCTTC.